The rows below give T cell receptor beta chains drawn from one sample of a study of T cell changes during pregnancy in multiple sclerosis. TCRdb's table, derived via immunoSEQ multiplex PCR, lists solely in-frame clones and lacks some. This sample has over 50,000 clones, with about 90% found just once. The sequences come from peripheral blood, collected in the first trimester of pregnancy. All receptors come from a female donor with multiple sclerosis, enrolled in a pregnancy study. The conserved cysteine and the conserved F or W are not part of the CDR3 here. The size of a clone is reported for some rows only, either as once, few or many, or as a class for expanded clones.

TRBJ2-7,once,TRBV11-1,ASSSQTGRSYEQY
TRBJ2-5,NA,TRBV19,ASRSGGRETQY
TRBJ1-2,NA,TRBV27,ASSPPAGTGNYGYT
TRBJ2-1,NA,TRBV28,ASSQTTSGSRAYNEQF
TRBJ1-2,NA,TRBV6-6,ASSGQNDYGYT
TRBJ2-7,NA,TRBV7-3,ASSLSGLVSEQY
TRBJ2-7,NA,TRBV27,ASSLSATRGYEQY
TRBJ2-3,NA,TRBV28,ASRLAGESNADTQY
TRBJ1-5,NA,TRBV5-1,ASSLNLDSNQPQH
TRBJ2-7,NA,TRBV27,ASKETGTVSYEQY
TRBJ2-6,NA,TRBV4-3,ASSQLRGSGANVLT
TRBJ2-1,once,TRBV7-2,ASSLVQGGSSYNEQF
TRBJ1-3,NA,TRBV2,ASSVNGLSGNTIY
TRBJ2-5,NA,TRBV2,ASRTGLEETQY
TRBJ2-7,NA,TRBV7-8,ASSRDSSYEQY
TRBJ1-2,NA,TRBV9,ASSGSNLDSDAGYGYT
TRBJ1-5,once,TRBV7-8,ASSPTRGNQPQH
TRBJ2-7,NA,TRBV27,ASSLLSSYEQY
TRBJ1-5,NA,TRBV19,ASTLAGPYQPQH
TRBJ2-1,NA,TRBV7-2,AATPAGSEQF
TRBJ1-2,NA,TRBV4-2,ASSPSQGPGYT
TRBJ2-5,few,TRBV7-8,ASSFPGLAGEYPQETQY
TRBJ2-7,NA,TRBV29-1,SAEPSGTAGEQY
TRBJ1-2,few,TRBV2,ASTPLAYYGYT
TRBJ2-7,once,TRBV7-6,ASSMGLAGGGISYEQY
TRBJ2-1,once,TRBV19,ASSISGEQF
TRBJ2-1,NA,TRBV27,ASRGRVGSGSVSSYNEQF
TRBJ2-1,NA,TRBV27,ASSSLQGSYNEQF
TRBJ2-2,once,TRBV6-4,ASSDSGRGELF
TRBJ2-7,NA,TRBV7-9,ASSLASGQGYEQY
TRBJ2-7,once,TRBV6-5,ASSYGLQQTYEQY
TRBJ2-2,NA,TRBV5-1,ASNVLAGGSGELF
TRBJ1-2,NA,TRBV6-5,ASSWSRDTAGGYT
TRBJ1-2,NA,TRBV2,ASSASLNYGYT
TRBJ2-7,NA,TRBV9,ASSVGAGGPLNYEQY
TRBJ2-1,once,TRBV6-4,ASSQLAGADYNEQF
TRBJ2-1,NA,TRBV30,AWNVAGGYEQF